The subject of this entry is one T cell receptor beta chain. The antigen it binds to is not known. Per-base qualities were not stored, and no clone one base away is much larger. This sample is drawn from a study of T cell responses to AZD1222 COVID-19 vaccine (dated by TCRdb to the early 2020s). Regarding the research as a whole: AZD1222 recipients given second doses at about 4 weeks or at about 12 weeks were pooled, since spike-specific TCR depth and breadth were not found to differ between the two schedules. A total of 230 to 250 trial participants underwent TCR sequencing, of whom 200 to 220 received two doses of AZD1222 and some 26 received two doses of the MenACWY control vaccine. Enrollment into the trials was organized by age into subgroups of 18-55, 56-69 and 70-plus years, and those subgroups contained roughly 140, 27 and 60 TCR-sequenced participants, respectively.

Study-wide findings and limitations: Reportedly, almost half of the unique spike-specific TCRs recognized epitopes lying outside the regions that are mutated in the B.1.351 and B.1.1.7 variants. CD4 TCRs associated with the vaccine covered the entire spike protein, and the dominant responses were in regions 160-218 and 743-854. Participants were mostly white British, with more females than males. The authors suggested clonal diversity may have been underestimated. A significant rise in spike-specific TCR breadth and depth was observed after two AZD1222 doses relative to day 0 and relative to MenACWY recipients. Conclusions about previously exposed vaccinees were limited because only six AZD1222 recipients were SARS-CoV-2 seropositive at baseline. In the small 56-69-year group, the increase in depth fell short of significance, most likely because of low power. Because no day 14 peak-response samples were available, repertoires were characterized only after the peak T cell response.

V drops 0 bases and J drops 3 bases, leaving 9 bases in between. The CDR3 runs 14 amino acids, cysteine and phenylalanine included. Of the read, only the CDR3 DNA is kept; its 42 bases are in frame from base 1. CDR1 and CDR2, per the germline V gene, are MNHEY and SVGAGI. The CDR3 regions of human TCRbeta chains were analyzed by immunosequencing. The authors' pipeline ran thus. Repertoire TCRs were matched against a reference library of SARS-CoV-2-specific TCRs generated with the MIRA antigen-specificity platform. Breadth was defined as the fraction of unique TCRs that were SARS-CoV-2-associated. Depth was defined as the fraction of total T cells that were SARS-CoV-2-associated. Each spike-specific TCR was assigned to its reactive spike region and to a CD4 or CD8 class using the MIRA data. Log10-transformed breadth and depth values were compared by one-way ANOVA with Sidak's multiple comparisons tests. TCRdb provides this immuneACCESS table in a form limited to in-frame rearrangements. Some clones are lacking; in checked studies, under half of them reflect an unresolved V gene, and why the rest are absent is not known. Clone size and V and J calls were adopted from that table, with D and trimming inferred from the DNA. This sample is represented by about 120,000 clones; 75% to 95% of them were singletons. Roughly 7.2% of the sample goes to the ten largest clones.

The time point label corresponds to: baseline before first vaccination. The vaccinee samples were drawn from two UK trials, COV001 and COV002, one of which was a single-blind randomized controlled phase 2/3 trial testing AZD1222 (ChAdOx1 nCoV-19) in healthy adults. Trial participant PBMC samples were collected at day 0 and day 28 after the second dose for TCRbeta chain sequencing. The receptor chain draws on TRBV6-5 and TRBJ2-7; a tentative D match to TRBD2 spans 6 bases. This TCR came from an adult in good health. This specimen was peripheral blood, taken on day 0 of AZD1222 vaccination. The sequence in DNA is TGTGCCAGCAGTTACTCTCGGGGGAGCTACGAGCAGTACTTC. This translates into CASSYSRGSYEQYF.